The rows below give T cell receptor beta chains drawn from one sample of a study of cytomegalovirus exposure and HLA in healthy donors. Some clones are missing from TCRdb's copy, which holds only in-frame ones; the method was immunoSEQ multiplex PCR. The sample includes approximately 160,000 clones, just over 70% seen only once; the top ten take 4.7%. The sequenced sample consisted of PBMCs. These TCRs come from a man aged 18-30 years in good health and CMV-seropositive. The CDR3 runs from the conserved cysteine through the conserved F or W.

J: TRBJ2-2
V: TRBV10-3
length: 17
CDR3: CAISESRSGSNTGELFF

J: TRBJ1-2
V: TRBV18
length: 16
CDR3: CASSPPGQVGASGYTF

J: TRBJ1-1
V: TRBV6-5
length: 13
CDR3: CASGGQKNTEAFF

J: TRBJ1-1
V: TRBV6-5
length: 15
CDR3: CASSPAGGPNTEAFF

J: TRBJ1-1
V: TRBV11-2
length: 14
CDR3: CASSLGTGATEAFF

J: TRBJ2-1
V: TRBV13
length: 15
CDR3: CASSPRFQSGNEQFF

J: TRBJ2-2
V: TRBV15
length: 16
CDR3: CATSRETTSLGGELFF

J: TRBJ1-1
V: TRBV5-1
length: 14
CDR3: CASSPPGRGDEAFF

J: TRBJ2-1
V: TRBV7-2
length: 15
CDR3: CASSSQAGAANEQFF

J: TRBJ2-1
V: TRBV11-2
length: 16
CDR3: CASSSVGVSPYNEQFF

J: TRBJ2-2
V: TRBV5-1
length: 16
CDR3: CASSPGLAGPTGELFF

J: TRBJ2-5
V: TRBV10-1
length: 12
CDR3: CASPMAVETQYF

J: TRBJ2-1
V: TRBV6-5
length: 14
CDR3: CASATSGTYNEQFF

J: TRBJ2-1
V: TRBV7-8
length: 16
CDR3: CASSLAGSGTYNEQFF

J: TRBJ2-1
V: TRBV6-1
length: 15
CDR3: CASSEGGYSYNEQFF

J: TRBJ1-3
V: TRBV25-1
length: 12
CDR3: CASSFAGNTIYF

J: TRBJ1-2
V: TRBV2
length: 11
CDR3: CASRQDYGYTF

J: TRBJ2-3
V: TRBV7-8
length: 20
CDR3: CASSPLGFGVLAGRTDTQYF

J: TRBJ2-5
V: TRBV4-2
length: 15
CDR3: CASSQERGGQETQYF

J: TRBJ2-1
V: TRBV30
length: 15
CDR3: CACSSGLSSYNEQFF

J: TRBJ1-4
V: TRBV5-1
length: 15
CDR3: CASSLGVEAGEKLFF

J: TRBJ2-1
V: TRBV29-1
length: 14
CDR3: CSVAGGSSYNEQFF

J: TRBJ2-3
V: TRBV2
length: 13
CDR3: CASSEQGTDTQYF

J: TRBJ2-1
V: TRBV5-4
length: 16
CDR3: CASSHPPGTSDNEQFF

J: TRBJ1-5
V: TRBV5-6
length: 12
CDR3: CASSSGDQPQHF

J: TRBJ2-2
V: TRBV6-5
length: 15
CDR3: CASSYIWGQGGELFF

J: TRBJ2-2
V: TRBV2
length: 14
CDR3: CASSELENTGELFF

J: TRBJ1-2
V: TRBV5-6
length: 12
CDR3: CASSFPSYSPTF

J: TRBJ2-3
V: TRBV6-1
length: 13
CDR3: CASRASGADTQYF

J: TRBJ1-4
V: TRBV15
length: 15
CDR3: CATSGTVATNEKLFF

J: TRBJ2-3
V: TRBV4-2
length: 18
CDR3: CASSPTLAGGPRTDTQYF

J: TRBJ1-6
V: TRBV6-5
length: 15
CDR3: CASSYSTEYNSPLHF

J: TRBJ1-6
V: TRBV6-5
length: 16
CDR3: CASSYSGGADNSPLHF

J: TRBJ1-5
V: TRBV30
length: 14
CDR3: CAWSGRRYNQPQHF

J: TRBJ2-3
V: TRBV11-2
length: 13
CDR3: CASSARASHTQYF

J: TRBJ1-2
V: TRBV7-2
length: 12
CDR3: CATSGLSYGYTF

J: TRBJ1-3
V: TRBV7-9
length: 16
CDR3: CASSLSTASSGNTIYF

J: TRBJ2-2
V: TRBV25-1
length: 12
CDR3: CATRGNTGELFF

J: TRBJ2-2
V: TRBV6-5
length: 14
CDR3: CASTPPTGNGELFF

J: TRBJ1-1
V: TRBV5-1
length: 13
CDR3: CASSIFGTPEAFF

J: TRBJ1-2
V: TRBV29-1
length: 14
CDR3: CSVGKGRHKGGYTF

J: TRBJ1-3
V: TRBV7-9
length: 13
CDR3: CASSLSSGNTIYF

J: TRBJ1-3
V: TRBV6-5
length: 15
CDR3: CASSYWRQGDHTIYF

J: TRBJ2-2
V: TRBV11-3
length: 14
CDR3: CASSLGGPVGELFF

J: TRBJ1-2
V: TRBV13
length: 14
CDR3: CASSSRGINYGYTF

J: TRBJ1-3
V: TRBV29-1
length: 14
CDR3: CSVDMGTSGNTIYF